Here is one T cell receptor (beta chain) with its context. The data belong to a study of blood T cell repertoires in COVID-19. Study summary: COVID-19 samples, acute and convalescent, were from the United States, Italy and Spain.

CDR1 is WSHSY, CDR2 SAAADI, per germline. The CDR3 is 13 amino acids. V was trimmed by 7 bases and J by 1 base, leaving 10 bases between them. How the authors handled the data: Quantification of nucleated cells was approximated via reference gene primer amplification. Libraries were prepared by immunoSEQ multiplex PCR; TCRdb keeps only in-frame clonotypes and omits some of them. V and J calls and clone size are those listed in that table; D and trimming were worked out from the DNA. The repertoire includes tens of thousands of clones, roughly 84% of them detected once, and about 5% sits in the top ten.

This receptor was taken from a woman in her sixties with acute or convalescent COVID-19. The sequenced sample consisted of peripheral blood. V usage is TRBV10-2 and J usage is TRBJ1-1; possible D gene TRBD1, 5 bases. For the CDR3, the DNA is TGCGCCAGCAACCTACAGGCGAACACTGAAGCTTTCTTT. Amino acids: CASNLQANTEAFF.